This T cell receptor beta chain was retrieved from a study of T cells expressing NK-cell markers. The CDR3 covers 16 residues. Germline values: CDR1 SNHLY, CDR2 FYNNEI. TCRdb reprocessed the 5' RACE reads and stores each CDR3 protein as one record, lacking DNA. This table holds roughly 3,200 distinct CDR3 sequences. On this clonotype: Antigen specificity is unknown.

The study's findings and limits: It remained uncertain whether the expanded NKG2C+ T cell clones were specific for HCMV antigens.

The chain uses TRBV2 and TRBJ2-7; TCRdb calls TRBD2, which cannot be checked without DNA. The receptor was derived from a woman aged 18-29 years in good health. Sequenced sample: blood T cells: a sorted CD56 or NKG2C T cell subset, CD4+ or CD8+ T cells, or bulk PBMC T cells (not recorded which). CDR3 sequence: CASSEAPSGGAYEQYF.